Each of the 17 T cell receptor beta chains below was sequenced from the same sample in a study of shared clonotypes between healthy human individuals (dated by TCRdb to about 2020). To prepare the library, the immunoSEQ multiplex PCR assay was applied. Held by TCRdb, this immuneACCESS table contains in-frame sequences only and omits some clones. Under half of the omission traces to an unresolved V gene where checked; the cause of the rest is unknown. The sample data list about 2.4 million clones, and around nine tenths of these were observed just once. The biggest ten clones account for around 0.14% of the sample. What was sequenced was naive CD4+ T cells sorted from blood. The sample's cell subset or site, from its label and the paper: CD45RA+ positively selected. Receptors originate from a young man in good health.

J is TRBJ2-2 and V is TRBV27; D ambiguous. Germline V CDR1 and CDR2: MNHEY, SMNVEV (reference sequence). The CDR3 spans 17 residues. Trimming left V 3 bases short and J 0 bases short, with 14 bases between. The CDR3 reads CASSFRDRATNTGELFF. Here the CDR3 DNA reads TGTGCCAGCAGTTTCCGCGACCGAGCCACGAACACCGGGGAGCTGTTTTTT.

The chain employs TRBV7-2 and TRBJ2-7; D perhaps matches TRBD2 (6 bases). Germline V CDR1 and CDR2: SGHTA, FQGNSA. This CDR3 comprises 15 residues. V dropped 1 base and J dropped 3 bases, with 13 bases sitting between them. The CDR3, as DNA: TGTGCCAGCAGCTTAGGGCTAGCGAGACACTACGAGCAGTACTTC. Translating it yields CASSLGLARHYEQYF.

The chain uses TRBV30 and TRBJ2-7; D gene uncertain. V dropped 3 bases and J dropped 2 bases, with 11 bases sitting between them. Germline CDR1 is GTSNPN and CDR2 is SVGIG (reference sequence). This CDR3 is 13 amino acids long. The DNA for the CDR3 is TGTGCCTGGAGCCAAGAAGGGCCCTACGAGCAGTACTTC. It is translated as CAWSQEGPYEQYF.

The CDR3 is CASSTQGPKGTDTQYF. The CDR3 coding sequence is TGTGCCAGCAGCACACAGGGTCCTAAAGGGACAGATACGCAGTATTTT. V gene TRBV11-2 combines with J gene TRBJ2-3, with D perhaps matching TRBD1 (6 bases). The CDR3 is 16 residues long. Germline V gene lookup returns CDR1 SGHAT and CDR2 FQNNGV. V lost 5 bases to trimming and J lost 3 bases, with 18 bases between them.

This chain connects TRBV18 to TRBJ2-3; 10 nucleotides line up with TRBD1. Germline V gene data show CDR1 as KGHSH and CDR2 as LQKENI. V was clipped by 3 bases and J by 2 bases; unmatched bases: 8. The CDR3 consists of 17 residues. This chain's CDR3 is CASSPRGTGALTDTQYF. The CDR3, as DNA: TGTGCCAGCTCACCGAGGGGGACAGGGGCCCTCACAGATACGCAGTATTTT.

The CDR3 nucleotides are TGTGCCAGCAGGGGACAGCCTCGGTCTAATTCACCCCTCCACTTT. Translation gives CASRGQPRSNSPLHF. The gene calls are TRBV2 and TRBJ1-6, with 7 bases fitting TRBD1. The germline CDR1 and CDR2 sequences are SNHLY and FYNNEI. The CDR3 sequence is 15 residues long. Trimming cost V 6 bases and J 6 bases; bases outside gene matches: 8.

Regarding this clone: The sample carries other DNA sequences with the same CDR3. The rearrangement uses TRBV5-1 and TRBJ1-1; 9 bases fit TRBD1. This CDR3 region has 15 residues. The V gene's germline CDR1 is SGHRS and CDR2 YFSETQ. Unmatched junction bases numbered 7, after V lost 2 bases and J lost 5 bases. The CDR3 spells CASSLRTGEGTEAFF. CDR3 nucleotides: TGCGCCAGCAGCTTAAGGACAGGGGAGGGTACTGAAGCTTTCTTT.

This clone was detected once. The chain joins TRBV9 to TRBJ2-2; D tentatively reads TRBD1 or TRBD2 (6 bases each). CDR1 is SGDLS, CDR2 YYNGEE, per germline. The V end was cut by 1 base, the J end by 7 bases, with 11 bases between. The CDR3 has 14 residues. CDR3 sequence reads: CASSVTGGYGELFF. CDR3 coding DNA: TGTGCCAGCAGCGTAACCGGGGGCTACGGGGAGCTGTTTTTT.

This sequence joins TRBV30 and TRBJ1-2; tentative D call: TRBD1 (5 bases). The CDR3 runs 14 residues. V was pared by 3 bases and J by 1 base, with 12 bases between. The germline V gene encodes CDR1 GTSNPN and CDR2 SVGIG (reference sequence). As DNA, the CDR3 is TGTGCCTGGAGAGATCGACAGAATAACTATGGCTACACCTTC. This translates into CAWRDRQNNYGYTF. The whole variable domain, filled in from reference TRBV30 and TRBJ1-2, reads SQTIHQWPATLVQPVGSPLSLECTVEGTSNPNLYWYRQAAGRGLQLLFYSVGIGQISSEVPQNLSASRPQDRQFILSSKKLLLSDSGFYLCAWRDRQNNYGYTFGSGTRLTVV.

The chain uses TRBV21-1 and TRBJ2-7; TRBD1 is the table's D call and was not checked against the DNA. TRBV21-1 is termed a pseudogene. CDR3 length: 15 residues. The CDR3 is CASTLAGTGGYEQYF. The CDR3 nucleotides read TGTGCCAGCACCTTAGCCGGGACAGGGGGCTACGAGCAGTACTTC.

V gene TRBV21-1 combines with J gene TRBJ1-1; the table's D call of TRBD1 was not tested on the DNA. TRBV21-1 is listed as a pseudogene. The CDR3 has 13 amino acids. The CDR3 region is CATETGGNTEAFF. CDR3 coding DNA: TGTGCCACGGAGACAGGGGGAAACACTGAAGCTTTCTTT.

The chain combines TRBV11-2 with TRBJ1-1; D is unresolved. Trimming left V 5 bases short and J 0 bases short, with 13 bases between. Per the germline V gene, CDR1 is SGHAT and CDR2 is FQNNGV. This CDR3 has 15 amino acids. CDR3 in amino acids: CASSPARDLNTEAFF. The CDR3, as DNA: TGTGCCAGCAGCCCCGCGCGAGACCTGAACACTGAAGCTTTCTTT.

This clone has just a few counts. This chain joins TRBV19 and TRBJ1-2; a possible D gene is TRBD1 (5 bases). Trimming took 7 bases from V and 4 from J, leaving 16 bases between them. The V gene's germline CDR1 is LNHDA and CDR2 SQIVND (reference sequence). This CDR3 has 14 amino acids. In DNA form, the CDR3 reads TGTGCCAGTATCGAGATGGGGGGATCCTATGGCTACACCTTC. Translating gives CASIEMGGSYGYTF.

This chain joins TRBV6-1 and TRBJ1-2; D unresolved. The CDR3 contains 14 residues. The V end was cut by 3 bases, the J end by 0 bases, with 8 bases between. The germline V gene encodes CDR1 MNHNS and CDR2 SASEGT. CDR3 in amino acids: CASSDRSANYGYTF. As DNA, the CDR3 is TGTGCCAGCAGTGATCGGAGTGCTAACTATGGCTACACCTTC.

V is TRBV2 and J is TRBJ1-2, with a weak D call TRBD1 (5 bases). The CDR3 totals 12 residues. V was trimmed by 6 bases and J by 11 bases, leaving 16 bases between them. Germline loops: CDR1 SNHLY, CDR2 FYNNEI. CDR3: CASRSDGTDYTF. DNA of the CDR3: TGTGCCAGCAGATCCGATGGGACGGATTACACCTTC.

V gene TRBV18 combines with J gene TRBJ2-3, with D possibly matching TRBD2 (6 bases). The CDR3 totals 13 residues. The V end was cut by 4 bases, the J end by 6 bases, with 11 bases between. Germline CDR1 KGHSH, CDR2 LQKENI. In DNA, the CDR3 is TGTGCCAGCTCACGGCGGGGCGAGGATACGCAGTATTTT. Translating gives CASSRRGEDTQYF.

This clone was seen only once. The genes are TRBV2 and TRBJ2-5, with 9 bases identical to TRBD2. Germline CDR1 is SNHLY and CDR2 is FYNNEI. This CDR3 comprises 18 residues. Losses at the gene ends were 4 bases for V and 2 bases for J; bases not matched to a gene: 14. The CDR3 region has the DNA TGTGCCAGCAGTGTGGGTACCGGCCGGCTAGCGGGGCAAGAGACCCAGTACTTC. Protein sequence: CASSVGTGRLAGQETQYF.